Each of the 20 T cell receptor beta chains below was sequenced from the same sample in a study of blood T cell repertoires in COVID-19. TCRdb keeps only in-frame clones here, not all; method: immunoSEQ multiplex PCR. The top ten clones hold around 4% of a sample with over 200,000 clones, around 92% of them seen once. The specimen sequenced was PBMCs or T cells enriched from blood (not recorded which). The receptors here all came from a woman in her 30s with acute COVID-19.

This clone occurred once. The chain employs TRBV5-1 and TRBJ2-5; 7 nucleotides match TRBD2. J lost 4 bases, V lost 2 bases, and 5 bases had no gene match. The CDR3 has 14 residues. Germline loops: CDR1 SGHRS, CDR2 YFSETQ. The CDR3 is CASSFDGGGETQYF. The CDR3 nucleotides read TGCGCCAGCAGCTTCGACGGCGGGGGAGAGACCCAGTACTTC.

The V gene is TRBV7-9, the J gene TRBJ2-7, with D perhaps matching TRBD1 (5 bases). CDR1 SEHNR and CDR2 FQNEAQ come from the germline V gene (reference sequence). The CDR3 contains 14 residues. V lost 4 bases to trimming and J lost 5 bases, with 15 bases between them. CDR3 region: CASSSPQGSHEQYF. The DNA of the CDR3 is TGTGCCAGCAGCTCCCCGCAGGGTTCCCACGAGCAGTACTTC.

The chain carries TRBV4-1 and TRBJ2-7, with D perhaps TRBD2 (5 bases). Germline lookup yields CDR1 MGHRA and CDR2 YSYEKL. V was shortened by 0 bases and J by 1 base, with 10 bases between the two germline ends. The CDR3 spans 15 residues. The CDR3 coding sequence is TGCGCCAGCAGCCAAGACCCCCCGGGGTCCTACGAGCAGTACTTC. The encoded protein is CASSQDPPGSYEQYF.

This chain uses TRBV3-1 (or the pseudogene TRBV3-2) with TRBJ1-5; 9 bases agree with TRBD1. J gave up 3 bases and V 6 bases, and 6 bases lay outside the gene matches. This CDR3 has 15 amino acids. The V gene's germline CDR1 is LGHDT and CDR2 YNNKEL (reference sequence). The CDR3, as DNA: TGTGCCAGCAGATTAGGGACAGGGAACAATCAGCCCCAGCATTTT. Residues: CASRLGTGNNQPQHF.

Comment on this clone: This same CDR3 is encoded by further DNA sequences in the sample. The chain carries TRBV5-1 and TRBJ2-3; 7 bases match TRBD2. The CDR3 runs to 14 residues. Germline CDR1 and CDR2: SGHRS and YFSETQ. Trimming cost V 0 bases and J 2 bases; bases outside gene matches: 0. In DNA, the CDR3 is TGCGCCAGCAGCTTGGGACTAGCCACAGATACGCAGTATTTT. This codes for CASSLGLATDTQYF.

This chain connects TRBV12-3 or TRBV12-4 to TRBJ1-1; D gene uncertain. CDR3 length equals 13 residues. Trimming left V 3 bases short and J 2 bases short, with 7 bases between. The CDR3 sequence is CASSFYINTEAFF. Here the CDR3 DNA reads TGTGCCAGCAGTTTTTACATTAACACTGAAGCTTTCTTT.

This clone was detected only a few times. The rearrangement uses TRBV7-9 and TRBJ1-3; a possible D gene is TRBD1 (6 bases). Trimming cost V 5 bases and J 6 bases, with 20 bases left between them. This CDR3 contains 16 residues. Germline V gene data show CDR1 as SEHNR and CDR2 as FQNEAQ (reference sequence). The DNA of the CDR3 is TGTGCCAGCAGCCCCCGTCAGGGGTTGGGACAAAACACCATATATTTT. This translates into CASSPRQGLGQNTIYF.

The chain links TRBV6-1 to TRBJ2-1; a weak D match, TRBD2 (5 bases). This CDR3 is built from 14 residues. Trimming shortened V by 3 bases and J by 7 bases, and 13 bases separated the two germline ends. The germline CDR1 and CDR2 sequences are MNHNS and SASEGT. The CDR3 loop reads CASSDDWEINEQFF. The CDR3 coding sequence is TGTGCCAGCAGTGACGACTGGGAGATTAATGAGCAGTTCTTC.

J is TRBJ2-1 and V is TRBV3-1 (or the pseudogene TRBV3-2); 8 nucleotides match TRBD2. The CDR3 has 13 amino acids. V shed 0 bases, J shed 14 bases, and the junction held 6 bases outside the gene matches. Per germline, CDR1 LGHDT and CDR2 YNNKEL (reference sequence). This CDR3 reads CASSQDGKRGKFF. The CDR3, as DNA: TGTGCCAGCAGCCAAGACGGCAAGCGGGGGAAGTTCTTC.

V is TRBV3-1 (or the pseudogene TRBV3-2) and J is TRBJ1-6; D remains unclear. CDR3 length: 17 residues. Trimming took off 1 base at V and 3 bases at J, with 13 bases between the two ends. In germline, CDR1 is LGHDT, CDR2 YNNKEL (reference sequence). CDR3 in DNA: TGTGCCAGCAGCCAAGGGAACAGTAGTCACTATAATTCACCCCTCCACTTT. As protein: CASSQGNSSHYNSPLHF.

V is TRBV28 and J is TRBJ2-4; D unclear. V lost 10 bases and J lost 0, with 19 bases in between. The CDR3 length is 16 residues. Germline values: CDR1 MDHEN, CDR2 SYDVKM. The CDR3 region is CATRSDPQLAKNIQYF. DNA for the CDR3: TGTGCCACTAGATCTGACCCCCAGCTAGCCAAAAACATTCAGTACTTC. The whole variable domain, remainder taken from reference TRBV28 and TRBJ2-4, is DVKVTQSSRYLVKRTGEKVFLECVQDMDHENMFWYRQDPGLGLRLIYFSYDVKMKEKGDIPEGYSVSREKKERFSLILESASTNQTSMYLCATRSDPQLAKNIQYFGAGTRLSVL.

This chain uses TRBV2 with TRBJ1-6; D ambiguous. Trimming pared 2 bases from V and 4 bases from J, leaving 9 bases between. Germline V lookup: CDR1 SNHLY, CDR2 FYNNEI. The CDR3 covers 15 residues. The CDR3 DNA is TGTGCCAGCAGTGAATTAGTTTTTTATAATTCACCCCTCCACTTT. Protein: CASSELVFYNSPLHF.

The V gene is TRBV10-3, the J gene TRBJ1-4; perhaps TRBD1 as D (5 bases). Germline V gene sequence: CDR1 ENHRY, CDR2 SYGVKD. This CDR3 has 16 residues. Trimming took 3 bases from V and 7 from J, leaving 18 bases between them. CDR3 amino acids: CAISDPQEKGSEKLFF. In nucleotides, the CDR3 is TGTGCCATCAGTGACCCACAGGAGAAAGGTAGTGAAAAACTGTTTTTT.

The rearrangement joins TRBV29-1 to TRBJ1-1, with 7 bases lining up with TRBD1. Germline V gene data show CDR1 as SQVTM and CDR2 as ANQGSEA. V gave up 7 bases and J gave up 2 bases; unmatched junction bases: 4. This CDR3 comprises 12 residues. The CDR3 spells CSDRQGNTEAFF. The DNA of the CDR3 is TGCAGCGATAGACAGGGAAACACTGAAGCTTTCTTT.

The genes are TRBV18 and TRBJ2-3, with TRBD1 as a possible D gene (6 bases). V gave up 2 bases and J gave up 0 bases, with 12 bases separating them. Germline assignment: CDR1 KGHSH and CDR2 LQKENI. The CDR3 is 16 amino acids. For the CDR3, the DNA is TGTGCCAGCTCACCATCCGGGACATTGAGCACAGATACGCAGTATTTT. Translation gives CASSPSGTLSTDTQYF.

The J gene is TRBJ2-2, the V gene TRBV9; D possibly corresponds to TRBD2 (5 bases). The germline V gene has CDR1 SGDLS and CDR2 YYNGEE. The V gene lost 3 bases and the J gene lost 2 bases, with 11 bases spanning the gap. The CDR3 covers 15 residues. CDR3 region: CASSGLGRNTGELFF. In nucleotides, the CDR3 is TGTGCCAGCAGCGGCTTAGGGAGAAACACCGGGGAGCTGTTTTTT. Full variable domain (remainder filled in from reference TRBV9 and TRBJ2-2): DSGVTQTPKHLITATGQRVTLRCSPRSGDLSVYWYQQSLDQGLQFLIQYYNGEERAKGNILERFSAQQFPDLHSELNLSSLELGDSALYFCASSGLGRNTGELFFGEGSRLTVL.

The chain uses TRBV5-8 and TRBJ1-5; the D gene is possibly TRBD1 (6 bases). The germline CDR1 and CDR2 sequences are SGHTS and YDEGEE. CDR3 length equals 16 residues. V shed 1 base and J shed 2 bases, with 13 bases lying between them. CDR3 nucleotides: TGTGCCAGCAGCTTGCGGGGGGCGCGGGGCAATCAGCCCCAGCATTTT. This codes for CASSLRGARGNQPQHF. Drawing the rest from reference TRBV5-8 and TRBJ1-5, the complete variable domain is EAGVTQSPTHLIKTRGQQATLRCSPISGHTSVYWYQQALGLGLQFLLWYDEGEERNRGNFPPRFSGRQFPNYSSELNVNALELEDSALYLCASSLRGARGNQPQHFGDGTRLSIL.

The gene calls are TRBV12-3 or TRBV12-4 and TRBJ1-1; D is ambiguous. This CDR3 is built from 11 residues. Trimming left V 3 bases short and J 7 bases short, with 6 bases between. DNA of the CDR3: TGTGCCAGCAGTTTGGAGGGTGAAGCTTTCTTT. Its protein product is CASSLEGEAFF.

The genes are TRBV15 and TRBJ1-1, with 8 bases aligning to TRBD1. Germline V gene data show CDR1 as LNHNV and CDR2 as YYDKDF (reference sequence). J was trimmed by 4 bases and V by 2 bases; bases with no gene match: 15. The CDR3 contains 18 residues. The CDR3 loop is CATSRTKPGQGGVTEAFF. CDR3 coding DNA: TGTGCCACCAGCAGAACCAAACCTGGACAGGGAGGGGTCACTGAAGCTTTCTTT. Full variable domain (missing parts from reference TRBV15 and TRBJ1-1): DAMVIQNPRYQVTQFGKPVTLSCSQTLNHNVMYWYQQKSSQAPKLLFHYYDKDFNNEADTPDNFQSRRPNTSFCFLDIRSPGLGDTAMYLCATSRTKPGQGGVTEAFFGQGTRLTVV.

The genes are TRBV9 and TRBJ1-1; TRBD1 might be the D (6 bases). This CDR3 contains 16 residues. Germline lookup yields CDR1 SGDLS and CDR2 YYNGEE. Trimming took off 0 bases at V and 4 bases at J, with 16 bases between the two ends. In nucleotides, the CDR3 is TGTGCCAGCAGCGTAGGAATTGGGGGCGAGGGCACTGAAGCTTTCTTT. Translated, it gives CASSVGIGGEGTEAFF.